These T cell receptor beta chains were read from a single sample in a study of shared clonotypes between healthy human individuals. This table comes from immunoSEQ multiplex PCR, and its TCRdb copy is limited to in-frame clones, with some not included. The sample shows over a million clones, 65% to 75% of them seen only once. The sequenced material came from memory CD4+ T cells sorted from blood. These receptors originate from a man younger than 35 in good health. Each CDR3 is given with its conserved first and last residue. The order of the fields is CDR3 length, J gene, V gene, clone size, D gene, CDR3 DNA, CDR3 protein. The D gene is left open where the match is weak. Part of the rows lack a size; the others show once, few, many or a class for expanded clones.

14	TRBJ1-1	TRBV6-6	many	.	TGTGCCAGCAGTAGCTTGGGCAGCGTCACTGAAGCTTTCTTT	CASSSLGSVTEAFF
10	TRBJ2-3	TRBV29-1	.	.	TGCAGCGTTGGTGAAGATACGCAGTATTTT	CSVGEDTQYF
13	TRBJ1-2	TRBV30	once	.	TGTGCCTGGAGCCCGGACAGAAACTATGGCTACACCTTC	CAWSPDRNYGYTF
18	TRBJ2-7	TRBV11-2	once	.	TGTGCCAGCAGCTTTACCGGCCGTGGGAGGGGGCATCCGGATGAGCAGTACTTC	CASSFTGRGRGHPDEQYF
14	TRBJ1-2	TRBV19	.	TRBD1	TGTGCCAGTAGTACAGGGGGGAATGACTATGGCTACACCTTC	CASSTGGNDYGYTF
13	TRBJ1-1	TRBV27	few	.	TGTGCCAGCAGTTTATCGCCGACAACAGAAGCTTTCTTT	CASSLSPTTEAFF
14	TRBJ2-7	TRBV4-1	.	.	TGCGCCAGCAGCCACGGCGGGTTCTCCTACGAGCAGTACTTC	CASSHGGFSYEQYF
13	TRBJ2-7	TRBV18	.	.	TGTGCCAGCTCACCAGGGACTGGCGGCGAGCAGTACTTC	CASSPGTGGEQYF
16	TRBJ1-2	TRBV21-1	.	.	TGTGCCAGCAGCAAAGACGACGAGGGGGCGAGCTATGGCTACACCTTC	CASSKDDEGASYGYTF
14	TRBJ1-1	TRBV6-1	.	.	TGTGCCAGCAGTGAAGTTCCCAAAGGGGCTGAAGCTTTCTTT	CASSEVPKGAEAFF
11	TRBJ2-7	TRBV2	.	.	TGTGCCAGCAGGTCACTAGGAACGCAGTACTTC	CASRSLGTQYF
15	TRBJ1-4	TRBV30	.	TRBD1	TGTGCCTGGAGTACGACAGGGAAGAAAGGTGAAAAACTGTTTTTT	CAWSTTGKKGEKLFF
16	TRBJ2-2	TRBV5-1	.	TRBD2	TGCGCCAGCAGCTTTTTCGCTAGCGGGACACACGGGGAGCTGTTTTTT	CASSFFASGTHGELFF
16	TRBJ2-3	TRBV5-1	.	TRBD2	TGCGCCAGCAGCGAAGTAGCGGGGGTTCTCACAGATACGCAGTATTTT	CASSEVAGVLTDTQYF
16	TRBJ2-3	TRBV19	.	TRBD2	TGTGCCAGTAGTCTGGGACTAGCGGGAGGCACAGATACGCAGTATTTT	CASSLGLAGGTDTQYF
14	TRBJ2-7	TRBV12-5	.	TRBD1	TGTGCTAGTGGTCCCGGACAGGGTGGATACGAGCAGTACTTC	CASGPGQGGYEQYF
15	TRBJ1-3	TRBV30	once	.	TGTGCCTGGAGAGACAGAATTAAATCTGGAAACACCATATATTTT	CAWRDRIKSGNTIYF
16	TRBJ2-7	TRBV7-8	few	.	TGTGCCAGCAGCTATCCTGCCGGGACGCAAGCCTACGAGCAGTACTTC	CASSYPAGTQAYEQYF
13	TRBJ2-3	TRBV30	.	.	TGTGCCTGGAAAAGATTTAGCACAGATACGCAGTATTTT	CAWKRFSTDTQYF
13	TRBJ1-4	TRBV18	.	TRBD1	TGTGCCAGCTCACCGGGACAGAATGAAAAACTGTTTTTT	CASSPGQNEKLFF
17	TRBJ2-3	TRBV7-9	.	.	TGTGCCAGCAGCTTTTCGGTACCGGGCCCCCCCACAGATACGCAGTATTTT	CASSFSVPGPPTDTQYF
10	TRBJ1-1	TRBV29-1	.	.	TGCAGCGTGTCCCGCACTGAAGCTTTCTTT	CSVSRTEAFF
16	TRBJ2-5	TRBV10-3	.	TRBD2	TGTGCCATCAGCCCAGGGCTAGCGGGGGGACAAGAGACCCAGTACTTC	CAISPGLAGGQETQYF
12	TRBJ2-2	TRBV9	.	.	TGTGCCAGCAGCGTATTCTCCGGGGAGCTGTTTTTT	CASSVFSGELFF
14	TRBJ2-3	TRBV2	.	.	TGTGCCAGCAGTGATAGTCCAGGGGCAGATACGCAGTATTTT	CASSDSPGADTQYF
15	TRBJ1-5	TRBV5-1	.	TRBD1	TGCGCCAGCAGCTTGGGGGAGGGGGCAGCTCAGCCCCAGCATTTT	CASSLGEGAAQPQHF
15	TRBJ1-2	TRBV5-4	.	.	TGTGCCAGCAGCCCTTCGGGGGGGCGAAACTATGGCTACACCTTC	CASSPSGGRNYGYTF
13	TRBJ2-1	TRBV2	.	TRBD2	TGTGCCAGCAGTGAGCTAGCGGGAGGTGAGCAGTTCTTC	CASSELAGGEQFF
15	TRBJ1-2	TRBV11-2	few	TRBD1	TGTGCCAGCAGCTCCGACAGGGTTGGGGTCTATGGCTACACCTTC	CASSSDRVGVYGYTF
15	TRBJ2-1	TRBV28	.	.	TGTGCCAGCAGTTTGCGGAGCCCCCAATACAATGAGCAGTTCTTC	CASSLRSPQYNEQFF
17	TRBJ2-3	TRBV11-3	once	TRBD2	TGTGCCAGCAGCCCAGGAAGGGCTAGCGGTCTCACAGATACGCAGTATTTT	CASSPGRASGLTDTQYF
11	TRBJ2-7	TRBV29-1	.	.	TGCAGCGTTGATCGGGGGAGCGAGCAGTACTTC	CSVDRGSEQYF
15	TRBJ2-2	TRBV9	.	.	TGTGCCAGCAGCGCCCGACAGCCTAACACCGGGGAGCTGTTTTTT	CASSARQPNTGELFF
14	TRBJ2-2	TRBV7-8	.	.	TGTGCCAGCAGCTTAGCGCCGCGGACCGGGGAGCTGTTTTTT	CASSLAPRTGELFF